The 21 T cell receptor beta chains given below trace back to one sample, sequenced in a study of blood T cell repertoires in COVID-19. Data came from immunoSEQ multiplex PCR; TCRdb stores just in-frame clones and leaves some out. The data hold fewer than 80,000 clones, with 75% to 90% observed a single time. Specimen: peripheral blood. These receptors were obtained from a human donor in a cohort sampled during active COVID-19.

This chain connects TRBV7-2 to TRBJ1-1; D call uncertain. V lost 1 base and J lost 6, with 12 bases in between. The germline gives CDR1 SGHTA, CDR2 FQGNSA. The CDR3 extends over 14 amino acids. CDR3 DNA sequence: TGTGCCAGCAGCTTAGTGACTACTGGAGCTGAAGCTTTCTTT. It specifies CASSLVTTGAEAFF.

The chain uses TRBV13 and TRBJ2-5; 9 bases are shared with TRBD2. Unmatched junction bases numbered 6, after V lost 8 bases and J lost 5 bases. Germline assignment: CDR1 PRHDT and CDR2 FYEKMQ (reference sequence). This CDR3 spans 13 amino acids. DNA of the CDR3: TGTGCCAGCGGCGGGAGGGCCGGGGAGACCCAGTACTTC. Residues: CASGGRAGETQYF.

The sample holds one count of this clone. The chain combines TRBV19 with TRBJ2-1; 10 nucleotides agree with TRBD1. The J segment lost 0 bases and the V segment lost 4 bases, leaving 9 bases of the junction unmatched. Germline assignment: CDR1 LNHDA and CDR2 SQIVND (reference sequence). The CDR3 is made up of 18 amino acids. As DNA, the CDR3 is TGTGCCAGTAGTAAGTTTCCGGGACAGGGGTCCTCCTACAATGAGCAGTTCTTC. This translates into CASSKFPGQGSSYNEQFF.

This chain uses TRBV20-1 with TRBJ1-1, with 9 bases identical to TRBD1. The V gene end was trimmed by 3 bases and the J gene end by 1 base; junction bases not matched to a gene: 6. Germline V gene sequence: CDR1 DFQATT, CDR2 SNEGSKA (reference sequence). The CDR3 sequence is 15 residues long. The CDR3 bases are TGCAGTGCTAGTCCCGGGACAGGGAGGAACACTGAAGCTTTCTTT. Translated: CSASPGTGRNTEAFF.

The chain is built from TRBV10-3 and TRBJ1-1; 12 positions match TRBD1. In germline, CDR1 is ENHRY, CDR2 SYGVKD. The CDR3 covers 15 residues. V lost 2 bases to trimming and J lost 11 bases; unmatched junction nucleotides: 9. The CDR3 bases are TGTGCCATCAGTGAGCCCCCCGGGACAGGGGGCGTGGCTTTCTTT. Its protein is CAISEPPGTGGVAFF.

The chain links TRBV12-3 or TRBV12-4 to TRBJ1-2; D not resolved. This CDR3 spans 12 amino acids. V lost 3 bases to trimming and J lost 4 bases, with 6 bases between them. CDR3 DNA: TGTGCCAGCAGTTTTTCCTCCTATGGCTACACCTTC. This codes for CASSFSSYGYTF.

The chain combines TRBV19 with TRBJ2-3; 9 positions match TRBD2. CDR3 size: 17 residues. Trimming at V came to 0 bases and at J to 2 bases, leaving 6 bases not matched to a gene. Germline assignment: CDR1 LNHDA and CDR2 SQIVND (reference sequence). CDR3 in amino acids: CASSIDRLAGLTDTQYF. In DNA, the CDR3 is TGTGCCAGTAGTATAGATAGGCTAGCGGGACTCACAGATACGCAGTATTTT. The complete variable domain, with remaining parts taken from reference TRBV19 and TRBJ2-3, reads DGGITQSPKYLFRKEGQNVTLSCEQNLNHDAMYWYRQDPGQGLRLIYYSQIVNDFQKGDIAEGYSVSREKKESFPLTVTSAQKNPTAFYLCASSIDRLAGLTDTQYFGPGTRLTVL.

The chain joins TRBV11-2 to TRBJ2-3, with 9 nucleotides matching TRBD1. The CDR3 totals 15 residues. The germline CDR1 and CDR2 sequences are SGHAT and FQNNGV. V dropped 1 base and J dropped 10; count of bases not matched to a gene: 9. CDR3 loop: CASSLGSGTGLAQYF. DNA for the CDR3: TGTGCCAGCAGCTTAGGGTCCGGGACAGGGTTGGCGCAGTATTTT.

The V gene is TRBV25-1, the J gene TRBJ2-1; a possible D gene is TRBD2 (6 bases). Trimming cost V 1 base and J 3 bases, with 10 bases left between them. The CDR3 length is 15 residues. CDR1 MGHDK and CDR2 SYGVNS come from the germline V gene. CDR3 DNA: TGTGCCAGCAGTGAATCTGCGGGGAGCTACAATGAGCAGTTCTTC. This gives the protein CASSESAGSYNEQFF. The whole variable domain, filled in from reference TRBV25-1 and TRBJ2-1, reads EADIYQTPRYLVIGTGKKITLECSQTMGHDKMYWYQQDPGMELHLIHYSYGVNSTEKGDLSSESTVSRIRTEHFPLTLESARPSHTSQYLCASSESAGSYNEQFFGPGTRLTVL.

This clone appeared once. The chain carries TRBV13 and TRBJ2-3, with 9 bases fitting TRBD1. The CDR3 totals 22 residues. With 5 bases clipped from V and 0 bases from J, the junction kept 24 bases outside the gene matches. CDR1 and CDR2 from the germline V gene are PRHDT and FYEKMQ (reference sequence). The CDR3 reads CASSTRIVVGQGNPSSTDTQYF. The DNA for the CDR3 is TGTGCCAGCAGCACACGGATCGTGGTAGGACAGGGGAACCCTTCTAGCACAGATACGCAGTATTTT.

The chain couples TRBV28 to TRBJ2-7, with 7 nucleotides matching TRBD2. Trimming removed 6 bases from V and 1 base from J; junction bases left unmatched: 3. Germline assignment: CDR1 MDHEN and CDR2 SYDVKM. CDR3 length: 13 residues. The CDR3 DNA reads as TGTGCCAGCAGCTTGGGGGGGTCCTACGAGCAGTACTTC. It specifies CASSLGGSYEQYF.

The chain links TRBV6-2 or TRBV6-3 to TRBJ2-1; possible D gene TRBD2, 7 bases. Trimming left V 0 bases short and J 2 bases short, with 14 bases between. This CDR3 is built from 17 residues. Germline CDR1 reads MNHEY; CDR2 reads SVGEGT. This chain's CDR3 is CASSYSKGGEPYNEQFF. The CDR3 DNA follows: TGTGCCAGCAGTTACTCCAAAGGGGGGGAGCCCTACAATGAGCAGTTCTTC.

As DNA, the CDR3 is TGTGCCAGCAGCAACTACAGGGATAATGAGCAGTTCTTC. Amino acids: CASSNYRDNEQFF. The gene calls are TRBV7-2 and TRBJ2-1, with D perhaps matching TRBD1 (6 bases). CDR1 and CDR2 (germline): SGHTA, FQGNSA. The CDR3 totals 13 residues. Trimming shortened V by 5 bases and J by 7 bases, and 12 bases separated the two germline ends.

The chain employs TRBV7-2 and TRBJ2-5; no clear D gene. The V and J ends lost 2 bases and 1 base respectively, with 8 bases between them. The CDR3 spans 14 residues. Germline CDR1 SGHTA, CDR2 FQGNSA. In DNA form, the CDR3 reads TGTGCCAGCAGCTTATATCTAGTCCAAGAGACCCAGTACTTC. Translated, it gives CASSLYLVQETQYF.

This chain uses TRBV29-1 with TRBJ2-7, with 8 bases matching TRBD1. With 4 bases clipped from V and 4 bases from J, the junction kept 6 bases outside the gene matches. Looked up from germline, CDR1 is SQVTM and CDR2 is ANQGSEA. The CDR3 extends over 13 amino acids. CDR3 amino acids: CSVVSGQGYEQYF. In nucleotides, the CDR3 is TGCAGCGTTGTATCAGGACAGGGTTACGAGCAGTACTTC.

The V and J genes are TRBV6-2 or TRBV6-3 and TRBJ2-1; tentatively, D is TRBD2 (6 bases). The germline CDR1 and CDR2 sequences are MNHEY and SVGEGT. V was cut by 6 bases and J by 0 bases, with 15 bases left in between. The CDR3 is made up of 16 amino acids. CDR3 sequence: CASSRTASASYNEQFF. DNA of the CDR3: TGTGCCAGCAGCCGCACTGCTAGCGCCTCCTACAATGAGCAGTTCTTC.

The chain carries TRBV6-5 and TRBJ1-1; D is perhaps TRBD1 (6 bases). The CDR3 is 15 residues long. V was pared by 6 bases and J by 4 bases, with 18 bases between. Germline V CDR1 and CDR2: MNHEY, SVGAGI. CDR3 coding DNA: TGTGCCAGCAGACCTACCGGGGGGCTTGGCACTGAAGCTTTCTTT. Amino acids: CASRPTGGLGTEAFF.

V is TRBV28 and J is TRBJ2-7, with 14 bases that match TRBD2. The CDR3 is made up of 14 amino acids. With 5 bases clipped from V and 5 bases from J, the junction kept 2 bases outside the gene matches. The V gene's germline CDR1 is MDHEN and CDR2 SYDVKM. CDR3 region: CASSRTSGRNEQYF. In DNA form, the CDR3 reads TGTGCCAGCAGTAGGACTAGCGGGAGGAACGAGCAGTACTTC.

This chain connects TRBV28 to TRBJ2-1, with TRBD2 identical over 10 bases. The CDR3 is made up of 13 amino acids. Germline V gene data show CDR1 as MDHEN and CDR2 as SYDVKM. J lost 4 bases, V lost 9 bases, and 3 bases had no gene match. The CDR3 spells CASRTSGYNEQFF. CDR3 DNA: TGTGCCAGTAGGACTAGCGGATACAATGAGCAGTTCTTC.

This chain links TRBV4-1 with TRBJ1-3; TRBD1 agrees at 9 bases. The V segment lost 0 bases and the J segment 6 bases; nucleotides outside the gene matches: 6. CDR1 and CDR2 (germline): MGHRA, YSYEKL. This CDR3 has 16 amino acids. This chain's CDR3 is CASSQDRTGAQNTIYF. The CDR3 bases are TGCGCCAGCAGCCAAGATCGGACAGGGGCACAAAACACCATATATTTT.

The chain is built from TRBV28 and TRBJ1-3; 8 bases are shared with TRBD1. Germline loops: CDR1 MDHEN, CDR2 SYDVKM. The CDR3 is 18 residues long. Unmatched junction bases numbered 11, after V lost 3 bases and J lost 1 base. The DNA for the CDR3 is TGTGCCAGCAGTTTCCCCCTAAGGACAGGGAGATCTGGAAACACCATATATTTT. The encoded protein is CASSFPLRTGRSGNTIYF.